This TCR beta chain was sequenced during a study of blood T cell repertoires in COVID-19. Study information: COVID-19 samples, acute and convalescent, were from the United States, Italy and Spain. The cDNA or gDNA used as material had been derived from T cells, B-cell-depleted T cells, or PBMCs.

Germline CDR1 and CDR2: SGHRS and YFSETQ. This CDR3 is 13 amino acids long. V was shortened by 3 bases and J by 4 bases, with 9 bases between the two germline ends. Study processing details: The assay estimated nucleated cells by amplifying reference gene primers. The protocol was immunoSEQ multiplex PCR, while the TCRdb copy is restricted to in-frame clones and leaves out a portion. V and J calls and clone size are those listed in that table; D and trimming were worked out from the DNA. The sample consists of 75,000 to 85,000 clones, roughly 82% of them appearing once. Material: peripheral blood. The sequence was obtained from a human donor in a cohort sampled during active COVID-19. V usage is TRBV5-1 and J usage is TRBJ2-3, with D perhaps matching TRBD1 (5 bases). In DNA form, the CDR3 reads TGCGCCAGCAGCTCAAGGACATCAGATACGCAGTATTTT. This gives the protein CASSSRTSDTQYF.